These 23 T cell receptor beta chains came from one sample sequenced in a study of T cell responses to AZD1222 COVID-19 vaccine (dated by TCRdb to about 2021). Taken with the paper, the label for time point translates to: about 28 days (+/-7) after the second vaccine dose. The library was obtained by the immunoSEQ multiplex PCR assay. What TCRdb holds here is the immuneACCESS table cut down to in-frame rearrangements. Part of the clones is not present; checked against another copy, under half of the missing clones reflect an unresolved V gene, and the others are unexplained. The sample table holds about 180,000 clones, of which under 95% were seen once. Of the sample, under 2% falls within the top ten clones. Source: peripheral blood, taken 28 days after the second AZD1222 dose. These receptors came from an adult who received the AZD1222 COVID-19 vaccine.

This CDR3 is CASSPGGRESSYEQYF. DNA for the CDR3: TGTGCCAGCAGCCCCGGAGGCAGGGAAAGCTCCTACGAGCAGTACTTC. The chain carries TRBV3-1 (or the pseudogene TRBV3-2) and TRBJ2-7, with D possibly called TRBD1 or TRBD2 (5 bases each). Germline V gene data show CDR1 as LGHDT and CDR2 as YNNKEL (reference sequence). The CDR3 covers 16 residues. V lost 4 bases and J lost 0, with 16 bases in between.

This clone was detected only once. The chain combines TRBV6-5 with TRBJ1-1, with 8 bases that match TRBD1. The germline gives CDR1 MNHEY, CDR2 SVGAGI. The CDR3 sequence is 15 residues long. Trimming cost V 6 bases and J 0 bases; bases outside gene matches: 6. The CDR3 reads CASSTSGGMNTEAFF. As DNA, the CDR3 is TGTGCCAGCAGCACCTCAGGGGGCATGAACACTGAAGCTTTCTTT.

The chain combines TRBV3-1 (or the pseudogene TRBV3-2) with TRBJ2-6, with 9 bases matching TRBD1. CDR3 length: 20 residues. With 0 bases clipped from V and 0 bases from J, the junction kept 9 bases outside the gene matches. Germline CDR1 reads LGHDT; CDR2 reads YNNKEL (reference sequence). The CDR3 coding sequence is TGTGCCAGCAGCCAAGAATCCCGGGACAGGGCTTTCTCTGGGGCCAACGTCCTGACTTTC. Translating it yields CASSQESRDRAFSGANVLTF.

The chain uses TRBV7-3 and TRBJ2-2; 11 positions agree with TRBD2. The CDR3 is 18 residues long. V lost 1 base, J lost 5 bases, and 9 bases stayed unmatched. Germline V gene sequence: CDR1 SGHTA, CDR2 FQGTGA. CDR3 sequence reads: CASSLIASGGPGTGELFF. The CDR3 nucleotides read TGTGCCAGCAGCTTAATCGCTAGCGGGGGGCCCGGGACCGGGGAGCTGTTTTTT. Together with reference TRBV7-3 and TRBJ2-2, the CDR3 gives the full variable domain: GAGVSQTPSNKVTEKGKYVELRCDPISGHTALYWYRQSLGQGPEFLIYFQGTGAADDSGLPNDRFFAVRPEGSVSTLKIQRTERGDSAVYLCASSLIASGGPGTGELFFGEGSRLTVL.

This clone was counted a single time. The chain combines TRBV7-9 with TRBJ2-5, with TRBD2 as a possible D gene (6 bases). Germline loops: CDR1 SEHNR, CDR2 FQNEAQ (reference sequence). The CDR3 is 14 residues long. Trimming removed 3 bases at V and 4 bases at J, with 12 bases between. CDR3 sequence (DNA): TGTGCCAGCAGCTTCGACGGGAGTTCAGAGACCCAGTACTTC. Translating it yields CASSFDGSSETQYF.

The chain links TRBV4-3 to TRBJ2-7; D is perhaps TRBD1 (6 bases). CDR3 length: 14 amino acids. V was clipped by 4 bases and J by 7 bases, with 17 bases between them. Germline V gene sequence: CDR1 LGHNA, CDR2 YSLEER. The CDR3 DNA reads TGCGCCAGCAGCCGAGTTCCCCAGGGGCGAGAGCAGTACTTC. This gives the protein CASSRVPQGREQYF.

The chain uses TRBV19 and TRBJ2-1; 8 bases line up with TRBD2. This CDR3 spans 14 amino acids. The V gene end was trimmed by 8 bases and the J gene end by 3 bases; junction bases not matched to a gene: 6. CDR1 is LNHDA and CDR2 is SQIVND in the germline V gene (reference sequence). The CDR3 DNA reads TGTGCCAGTTCACCAGCGGGAGACTACAATGAGCAGTTCTTC. This sequence encodes CASSPAGDYNEQFF. The variable domain in full, completed from reference TRBV19 and TRBJ2-1, reads DGGITQSPKYLFRKEGQNVTLSCEQNLNHDAMYWYRQDPGQGLRLIYYSQIVNDFQKGDIAEGYSVSREKKESFPLTVTSAQKNPTAFYLCASSPAGDYNEQFFGPGTRLTVL.

The chain employs TRBV5-8 and TRBJ1-6; D is unclear. The germline V gene encodes CDR1 SGHTS and CDR2 YDEGEE. V was clipped by 1 base and J by 6 bases, with 11 bases between them. The CDR3 runs to 15 residues. This CDR3 reads CASSLRDPRNSPLHF. CDR3 DNA: TGTGCCAGCAGCTTGCGTGACCCTCGTAATTCACCCCTCCACTTT.

The chain carries TRBV19 and TRBJ1-1; 7 nucleotides agree with TRBD1. After removal of 3 bases from V and 6 bases from J, the junction contained 4 bases not matched to a gene. CDR3 length equals 13 residues. Germline CDR1 and CDR2: LNHDA and SQIVND (reference sequence). CDR3 sequence (DNA): TGTGCCAGTAGTATCCAGCAGGGGGCTGAAGCTTTCTTT. It translates to CASSIQQGAEAFF.

V and J are TRBV9 and TRBJ1-2; 8 nucleotides align to TRBD1. Germline CDR1 and CDR2: SGDLS and YYNGEE. Trimming at V came to 0 bases and at J to 7 bases, leaving 8 bases not matched to a gene. CDR3 size: 15 residues. In nucleotides, the CDR3 is TGTGCCAGCAGCGTAGCGGGCCAGGGGGCAGCTGGCTACACCTTC. It is translated as CASSVAGQGAAGYTF. Full variable domain (missing parts from reference TRBV9 and TRBJ1-2): DSGVTQTPKHLITATGQRVTLRCSPRSGDLSVYWYQQSLDQGLQFLIQYYNGEERAKGNILERFSAQQFPDLHSELNLSSLELGDSALYFCASSVAGQGAAGYTFGSGTRLTVV.

V usage is TRBV28 and J usage is TRBJ1-3; D unclear. CDR3 length equals 14 residues. CDR1 is MDHEN and CDR2 is SYDVKM in the germline V gene. V lost 2 bases, J lost 4 bases, and 9 bases lay in between. The CDR3 coding sequence is TGTGCCAGCAGTTTACAAGGAGGAGGAAACACCATATATTTT. Its translation is CASSLQGGGNTIYF.

The chain joins TRBV3-1 (or the pseudogene TRBV3-2) to TRBJ1-1, with TRBD1 matching 8 bases. Trimming took 0 bases from V and 3 from J; bases not matched to a gene: 12. The CDR3 is made up of 18 amino acids. Germline CDR1 reads LGHDT; CDR2 reads YNNKEL (reference sequence). CDR3 nucleotides: TGTGCCAGCAGCCAAGACTCGTTTTACAGGGGGAGGGACACTGAAGCTTTCTTT. It encodes CASSQDSFYRGRDTEAFF.

V and J are TRBV27 and TRBJ1-6, with D possibly TRBD1 on 6 matching bases. V was trimmed by 6 bases and J by 7 bases, leaving 13 bases between them. Germline V gene lookup returns CDR1 MNHEY and CDR2 SMNVEV (reference sequence). This CDR3 comprises 14 residues. CDR3 region: CASSLQGKNSPLHF. In nucleotides, the CDR3 is TGTGCCAGCAGCTTACAGGGTAAAAATTCACCCCTCCACTTT.

The V gene is TRBV29-1, the J gene TRBJ2-5, with D tentatively TRBD2 (6 bases). CDR3 size: 14 residues. V was clipped by 7 bases and J by 2 bases, with 17 bases between them. The germline CDR1 and CDR2 sequences are SQVTM and ANQGSEA. The CDR3 nucleotides read TGCAGCGCTGATCCCTTTGGGGGGCAAGAGACCCAGTACTTC. It translates to CSADPFGGQETQYF. Using reference TRBV29-1 and TRBJ2-5 for the parts outside the CDR3, the full variable domain is SAVISQKPSRDICQRGTSLTIQCQVDSQVTMMFWYRQQPGQSLTLIATANQGSEATYESGFVIDKFPISRPNLTFSTLTVSNMSPEDSSIYLCSADPFGGQETQYFGPGTRLLVL.

This sequence joins TRBV12-3 or TRBV12-4 and TRBJ1-6, with no clear D. Between the trimmed V and J ends, which lost 4 bases and 7 bases, there was a span of 5 bases. This CDR3 is built from 12 residues. The CDR3 bases are TGTGCCAGCAGTTCCGGGAATTCACCCCTCCACTTT. Amino acid sequence: CASSSGNSPLHF.

The chain has TRBV5-1 and TRBJ1-1, with D possibly being TRBD1 (6 bases). Trimming took 0 bases from V and 3 from J, leaving 30 bases between them. The CDR3 is 21 residues long. From germline, CDR1 is SGHRS and CDR2 YFSETQ. CDR3 nucleotide sequence: TGCGCCAGCAGCTTGGCCGGGACTGGGGGCTCCTTGGGGCGGGGGGACACTGAAGCTTTCTTT. It encodes CASSLAGTGGSLGRGDTEAFF. The variable domain in full, with the rest retrieved from reference TRBV5-1 and TRBJ1-1, is KAGVTQTPRYLIKTRGQQVTLSCSPISGHRSVSWYQQTPGQGLQFLFEYFSETQRNKGNFPGRFSGRQFSNSRSEMNVSTLELGDSALYLCASSLAGTGGSLGRGDTEAFFGQGTRLTVV.

In this sample, this clone turned up a few times. This sequence joins TRBV27 and TRBJ2-2, with no clear D. Trimming took 6 bases from V and 0 from J, leaving 11 bases between them. Germline loops: CDR1 MNHEY, CDR2 SMNVEV (reference sequence). The CDR3 has 15 amino acids. The CDR3 region has the DNA TGTGCCAGCAGCCCAAGGCTAGCGAACACCGGGGAGCTGTTTTTT. It codes for CASSPRLANTGELFF.

The chain recombines TRBV20-1 with TRBJ2-1, with TRBD2 matching 7 bases. Germline V gene lookup returns CDR1 DFQATT and CDR2 SNEGSKA (reference sequence). The J segment lost 4 bases and the V segment lost 3 bases, leaving 9 bases of the junction unmatched. CDR3 length: 15 residues. The CDR3, as DNA: TGCAGTGCTAGTCAAGGGGCGGGAGAATACAATGAGCAGTTCTTC. Residues: CSASQGAGEYNEQFF.

This sequence joins TRBV9 and TRBJ1-1; D unclear. The CDR3 consists of 15 residues. Germline assignment: CDR1 SGDLS and CDR2 YYNGEE. V lost 0 bases and J 0 bases, leaving 9 bases between the germline ends. CDR3: CASSVGGNMNTEAFF. In DNA form, the CDR3 reads TGTGCCAGCAGCGTAGGGGGAAACATGAACACTGAAGCTTTCTTT.

The chain recombines TRBV5-5 with TRBJ2-3; no reliable D call. CDR1 and CDR2 from the germline V gene are SGHKS and YYEKEE (reference sequence). V was cut by 0 bases and J by 6 bases, with 8 bases left in between. The CDR3 loop spans 13 amino acids. The CDR3 DNA reads as TGTGCCAGCAGCTTGGAGGATAGGGATACGCAGTATTTT. Its protein product is CASSLEDRDTQYF.

The CDR3 DNA reads TGTGCCAGCAGCCACCTCTCCGACGGAAACACCATATATTTT. It specifies CASSHLSDGNTIYF. The J gene is TRBJ1-3, the V gene TRBV3-1 (or the pseudogene TRBV3-2), with D unresolved. Germline CDR1 LGHDT, CDR2 YNNKEL (reference sequence). Trimming took 3 bases from V and 4 from J, leaving 10 bases between them. CDR3 length: 14 residues.

V is TRBV11-2 and J is TRBJ2-1; 16 positions agree with TRBD2. Germline loops: CDR1 SGHAT, CDR2 FQNNGV. Trimming removed 5 bases from V and 2 bases from J; junction bases left unmatched: 3. The CDR3 is 17 amino acids. CDR3: CASSPGTSGGAYNEQFF. The CDR3, as DNA: TGTGCCAGCAGCCCCGGGACTAGCGGGGGGGCCTACAATGAGCAGTTCTTC. The full variable domain, completed using reference TRBV11-2 and TRBJ2-1, is EAGVAQSPRYKIIEKRQSVAFWCNPISGHATLYWYQQILGQGPKLLIQFQNNGVVDDSQLPKDRFSAERLKGVDSTLKIQPAKLEDSAVYLCASSPGTSGGAYNEQFFGPGTRLTVL.

CDR3 amino acids: CASSLAATVLTEAFF. The CDR3 nucleotides are TGTGCCAGCAGCTTGGCCGCGACAGTTCTCACTGAAGCTTTCTTT. The rearrangement uses TRBV5-6 and TRBJ1-1; D perhaps matches TRBD1 (5 bases). This CDR3 is 15 amino acids long. Per the germline V gene, CDR1 is SGHDT and CDR2 is YYEEEE. The V end lost 0 bases, the J end lost 4 bases, and 13 bases lay between the germline ends.